Each of the 16 T cell receptor beta chains below was sequenced from the same sample in a study of shared clonotypes between healthy human individuals. TCRdb's table, derived via immunoSEQ multiplex PCR, lists solely in-frame clones and lacks some. The repertoire consists of about 1.5 million clones, with around 98% occurring once and the leading ten covering approximately 0.45%. Specimen: naive CD4+ T cells sorted from blood. Subset: CD45RA+ positively selected. Receptors were obtained from a young man in good health.

This chain joins TRBV6-5 and TRBJ1-2; 7 nucleotides match TRBD1. V was pared by 6 bases and J by 4 bases, with 8 bases of the junction left unmatched. The CDR3 covers 14 residues. Germline values: CDR1 MNHEY, CDR2 SVGAGI. CDR3 coding DNA: TGTGCCAGCAGCGAAGGGACAGCTTTCTATGGCTACACCTTC. This translates into CASSEGTAFYGYTF.

This chain connects TRBV6-1 to TRBJ1-1, with a weak D call TRBD1 (5 bases). V shed 8 bases and J shed 0 bases, with 10 bases lying between them. This CDR3 comprises 13 residues. Germline values: CDR1 MNHNS, CDR2 SASEGT. CDR3 protein: CASCLQVNTEAFF. CDR3 coding DNA: TGTGCCAGCTGCCTACAGGTGAACACTGAAGCTTTCTTT.

V is TRBV2 and J is TRBJ2-7; 9 nucleotides line up with TRBD2. With V trimmed by 4 bases and J by 4 bases, 11 bases remained unmatched. The CDR3 is 16 residues long. Germline lookup yields CDR1 SNHLY and CDR2 FYNNEI. Written as DNA, the CDR3 is TGTGCCAGCAGTGTTACGTTGGGTAGCGGGAGTTACGAGCAGTACTTC. Protein sequence: CASSVTLGSGSYEQYF.

This clone was observed once. The chain carries TRBV6-5 and TRBJ2-5; D may be TRBD1 (6 bases). The CDR3 length is 13 residues. In germline, CDR1 is MNHEY, CDR2 SVGAGI. The V end lost 8 bases, the J end lost 3 bases, and 13 bases lay between the germline ends. The DNA of the CDR3 is TGTGCCAGCGGGGGCGGAGCGGAAGAGACCCAGTACTTC. This encodes CASGGGAEETQYF.

The chain is built from TRBV15 and TRBJ1-3; 7 nucleotides line up with TRBD1. The CDR3 spans 17 residues. J was trimmed by 0 bases and V by 1 base; bases with no gene match: 6. The germline V gene has CDR1 LNHNV and CDR2 YYDKDF (reference sequence). The CDR3 region has the DNA TGTGCCACCAGCAGAGCGACAGGGATACCCTCTGGAAACACCATATATTTT. It codes for CATSRATGIPSGNTIYF.

J is TRBJ1-1 and V is TRBV28; D unclear. Germline V gene lookup returns CDR1 MDHEN and CDR2 SYDVKM. V was trimmed by 5 bases and J by 0 bases, leaving 4 bases between them. CDR3 length: 12 amino acids. The CDR3 nucleotides are TGTGCCAGCAGTCATATGAACACTGAAGCTTTCTTT. Its translation: CASSHMNTEAFF.

The chain has TRBV30 and TRBJ1-4, with no clear D. Germline V gene sequence: CDR1 GTSNPN, CDR2 SVGIG (reference sequence). This CDR3 contains 14 residues. With 1 base removed from V and 11 bases from J, the gap between germline ends came to 17 bases. This chain's CDR3 is CAWSAPGRVEKLFF. The CDR3 DNA follows: TGTGCCTGGAGTGCCCCTGGGAGAGTGGAGAAACTGTTTTTT.

The rearrangement uses TRBV18 and TRBJ2-2; D not certain. The CDR3 has 14 residues. Trimming pared 2 bases from V and 4 bases from J, leaving 8 bases between. Germline assignment: CDR1 KGHSH and CDR2 LQKENI. The CDR3 DNA is TGTGCCAGCTCACCAGTTGCGATCACCGGGGAGCTGTTTTTT. Translating gives CASSPVAITGELFF.

The chain carries TRBV5-3 and TRBJ2-5; D may be TRBD1 (6 bases). TRBV5-3 is placed among ORFs of uncertain function. The CDR3 consists of 15 residues. The V end lost 0 bases, the J end lost 4 bases, and 13 bases lay between the germline ends. The CDR3 DNA reads as TGTGCCAGAAGCTTGGACACAGGGTTTTCAGAGACCCAGTACTTC. This sequence encodes CARSLDTGFSETQYF.

J is TRBJ1-1 and V is TRBV7-2; possible D gene TRBD1, 5 bases. Germline lookup yields CDR1 SGHTA and CDR2 FQGNSA. This CDR3 is built from 17 residues. Trimming removed 4 bases from V and 4 bases from J, with 22 bases in between. CDR3 in DNA: TGTGCCAGCAGCTCCCGCCCGGGACGGCGTCTTCCCACTGAAGCTTTCTTT. Translating gives CASSSRPGRRLPTEAFF.

This chain connects TRBV25-1 to TRBJ2-7, with 8 bases that match TRBD2. This CDR3 is 16 amino acids long. Germline V gene data show CDR1 as MGHDK and CDR2 as SYGVNS. V dropped 7 bases and J dropped 2; count of bases not matched to a gene: 13. CDR3 bases: TGTGCCAGCACTGGGGTTCTAGCGGGCCGAACCTACGAGCAGTACTTC. Translated, it gives CASTGVLAGRTYEQYF.

The chain recombines TRBV9 with TRBJ1-1; D remains unclear. V gave up 0 bases and J gave up 4 bases, with 10 bases separating them. The CDR3 sequence is 14 residues long. Germline CDR1 and CDR2: SGDLS and YYNGEE. The CDR3 region is CASSVVSGSTEAFF. The DNA of the CDR3 is TGTGCCAGCAGCGTAGTAAGCGGTTCCACTGAAGCTTTCTTT.

The genes are TRBV11-3 and TRBJ2-2; 7 positions match TRBD1. Germline values: CDR1 SGHNT, CDR2 YENEEA. The CDR3 extends over 15 amino acids. With V trimmed by 5 bases and J by 3 bases, 6 bases remained unmatched. CDR3 sequence reads: CASSIGDRDTGELFF. CDR3 DNA: TGTGCCAGCAGCATAGGGGACAGAGACACCGGGGAGCTGTTTTTT.

This clone was found once. The rearrangement links TRBV2 to TRBJ1-2; 9 positions agree with TRBD1. The V and J ends lost 4 bases and 1 base, in that order; junction bases with no gene match: 1. The germline gives CDR1 SNHLY, CDR2 FYNNEI. The CDR3 loop spans 14 amino acids. The CDR3 here is CASSGDRVNYGYTF. CDR3 sequence (DNA): TGTGCCAGCAGTGGGGACAGGGTTAACTATGGCTACACCTTC.

On this clone: Other DNA sequences in this sample translate to the same CDR3. J is TRBJ2-1 and V is TRBV7-8, with 10 nucleotides matching TRBD2. This CDR3 has 15 residues. Looked up from germline, CDR1 is SGHVS and CDR2 is FQNEAQ. Trimming cost V 5 bases and J 2 bases; bases outside gene matches: 3. As DNA, the CDR3 is TGTGCCAGCAGCCCTGGACTAGCGGCCTACAATGAGCAGTTCTTC. It specifies CASSPGLAAYNEQFF.

This clone was observed once. J is TRBJ2-7 and V is TRBV15; either TRBD1 or TRBD2 may fit D (5 bases each). V was trimmed by 1 base and J by 4 bases, leaving 14 bases between them. The CDR3 contains 15 residues. In germline, CDR1 is LNHNV, CDR2 YYDKDF (reference sequence). CDR3 DNA sequence: TGTGCCACCAGCAGAGCCAGGGCACTAGGTTACGAGCAGTACTTC. As protein: CATSRARALGYEQYF.